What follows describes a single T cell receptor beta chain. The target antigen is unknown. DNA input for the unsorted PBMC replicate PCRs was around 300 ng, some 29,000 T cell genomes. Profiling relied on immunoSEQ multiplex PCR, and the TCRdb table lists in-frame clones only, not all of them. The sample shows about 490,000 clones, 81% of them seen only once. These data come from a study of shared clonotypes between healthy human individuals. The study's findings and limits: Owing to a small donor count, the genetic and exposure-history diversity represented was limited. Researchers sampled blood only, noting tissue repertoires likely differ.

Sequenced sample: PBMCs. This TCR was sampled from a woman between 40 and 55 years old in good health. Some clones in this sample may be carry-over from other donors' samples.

The CDR3: CASRPLAGGGNEQFF. The DNA of the CDR3 is TGTGCCAGCAGGCCCCTAGCGGGAGGGGGCAATGAGCAGTTCTTC. The chain has TRBV6-4 and TRBJ2-1; TRBD2 agrees at 12 bases. V gave up 6 bases and J gave up 6 bases; unmatched junction bases: 6. This CDR3 region has 15 residues. Per germline, CDR1 MRHNA and CDR2 SNTAGT.